The sequence of this T cell receptor beta chain was determined in a study of identical twins. The CDR3 is 13 amino acids. V lost 3 bases, J lost 3 bases, and 9 bases lay in between. This clonotype was seen many times. Its antigen is currently unknown. Via MiXCR, TCRdb re-called the 5' RACE reads, giving one row per CDR3 protein. The sample has a few hundred thousand distinct CDR3 sequences; around a sixth are singletons. Study-level findings and limits: Zero-insertion findings could be partly confounded by invariant cells (MAIT and iNKT cells). Cord blood beta clonotypes present at high abundance carried fewer insertions; no such pattern appeared in memory repertoires.

All donors were healthy, and all were Caucasian. The sequence derives from a man in his fifties or sixties in good health. This sequence joins TRBV12-3 or TRBV12-4 and TRBJ2-7; D uncertain. The source material was naive T cells sorted from blood. The DNA of the CDR3 is TGTGCCAGCAGTTTTATAAGCGACTACGAGCAGTACTTC. This codes for CASSFISDYEQYF.